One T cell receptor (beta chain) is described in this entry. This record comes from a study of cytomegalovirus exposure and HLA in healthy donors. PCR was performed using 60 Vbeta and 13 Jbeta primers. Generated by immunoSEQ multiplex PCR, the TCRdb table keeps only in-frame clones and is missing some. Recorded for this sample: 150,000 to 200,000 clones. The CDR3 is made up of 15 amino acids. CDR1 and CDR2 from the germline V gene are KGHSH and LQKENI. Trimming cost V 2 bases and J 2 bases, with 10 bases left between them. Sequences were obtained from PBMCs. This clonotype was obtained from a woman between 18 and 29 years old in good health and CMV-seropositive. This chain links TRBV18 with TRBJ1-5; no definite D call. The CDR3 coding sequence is TGTGCCAGCTCACCAGAATCCGTAGGCAATCAGCCCCAGCATTTT. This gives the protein CASSPESVGNQPQHF.